The TCR beta chain described here comes from a study of blood T cell repertoires in COVID-19. As for the study in general: There were acute and convalescent COVID-19 samples, and they came from the United States, Italy and Spain. PBMCs, B-cell-depleted T cells, or T cells provided the cDNA or gDNA that made up the material.

Those enrolled in Seattle joined during active infection and were followed longitudinally afterward. The germline gives CDR1 SGHRS, CDR2 YFSETQ. V was cut by 2 bases and J by 1 base, with 9 bases left in between. The CDR3 is 14 amino acids. Original data processing: Reference gene primer amplification in the assay estimated nucleated cell counts. Clones were read by immunoSEQ multiplex PCR, and TCRdb kept only the in-frame ones, dropping some. Clonal size and the V and J genes are those of that table, whereas D and trimming came from the DNA. The sample shows some 300,000 clones, approximately 86% of them seen only once.

The genes are TRBV5-1 and TRBJ1-1, with a weak D call TRBD1 (6 bases). The sequence was obtained from a woman in her sixties or seventies with COVID-19, enrolled during active disease. Sequenced: peripheral blood. As DNA, the CDR3 is TGCGCCAGCAGCTTTTCAGGGGAGAACACTGAAGCTTTCTTT. As protein: CASSFSGENTEAFF. Based on the CDR3 plus reference TRBV5-1 and TRBJ1-1, the full variable domain is KAGVTQTPRYLIKTRGQQVTLSCSPISGHRSVSWYQQTPGQGLQFLFEYFSETQRNKGNFPGRFSGRQFSNSRSEMNVSTLELGDSALYLCASSFSGENTEAFFGQGTRLTVV.